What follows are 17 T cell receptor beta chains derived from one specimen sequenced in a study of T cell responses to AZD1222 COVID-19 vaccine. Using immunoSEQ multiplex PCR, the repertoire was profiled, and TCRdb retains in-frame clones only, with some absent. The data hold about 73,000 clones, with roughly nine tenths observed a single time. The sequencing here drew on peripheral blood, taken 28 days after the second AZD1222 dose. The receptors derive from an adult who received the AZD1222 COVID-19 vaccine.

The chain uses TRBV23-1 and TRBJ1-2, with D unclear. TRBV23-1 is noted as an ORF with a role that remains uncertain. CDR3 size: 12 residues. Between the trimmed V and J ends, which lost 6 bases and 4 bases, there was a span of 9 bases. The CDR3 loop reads CASSPLTYGYTF. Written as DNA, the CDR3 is TGCGCCAGCAGCCCTTTAACCTATGGCTACACCTTC.

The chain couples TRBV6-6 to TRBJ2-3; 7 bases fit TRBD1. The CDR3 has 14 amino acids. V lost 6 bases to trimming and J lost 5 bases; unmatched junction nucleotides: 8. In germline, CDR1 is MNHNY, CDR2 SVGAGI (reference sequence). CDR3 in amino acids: CASSLGTVGDTQYF. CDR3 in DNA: TGTGCCAGCAGCCTAGGGACAGTCGGAGATACGCAGTATTTT.

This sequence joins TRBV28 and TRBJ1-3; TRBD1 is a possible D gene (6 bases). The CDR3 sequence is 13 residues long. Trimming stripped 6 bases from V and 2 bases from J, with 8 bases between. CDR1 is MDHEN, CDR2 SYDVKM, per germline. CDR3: CASRRTAGNTIYF. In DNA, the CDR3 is TGTGCCAGCAGAAGGACAGCTGGAAACACCATATATTTT.

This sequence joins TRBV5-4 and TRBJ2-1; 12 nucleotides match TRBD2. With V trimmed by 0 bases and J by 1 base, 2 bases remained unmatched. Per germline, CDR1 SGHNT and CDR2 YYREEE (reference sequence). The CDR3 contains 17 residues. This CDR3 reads CASSLVGTSGSYNEQFF. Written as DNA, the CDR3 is TGTGCCAGCAGCTTGGTTGGGACTAGCGGGTCCTACAATGAGCAGTTCTTC.

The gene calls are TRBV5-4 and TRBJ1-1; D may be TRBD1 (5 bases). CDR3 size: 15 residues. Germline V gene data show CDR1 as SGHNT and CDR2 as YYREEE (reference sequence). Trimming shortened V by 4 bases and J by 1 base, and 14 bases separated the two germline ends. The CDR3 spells CASSHVAGGNTEAFF. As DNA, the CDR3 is TGTGCCAGCAGCCACGTGGCCGGGGGGAACACTGAAGCTTTCTTT.

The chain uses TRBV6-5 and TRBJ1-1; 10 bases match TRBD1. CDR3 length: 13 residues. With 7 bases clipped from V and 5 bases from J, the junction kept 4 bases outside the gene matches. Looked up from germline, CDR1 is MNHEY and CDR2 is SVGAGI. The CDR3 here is CASTPDRGTEAFF. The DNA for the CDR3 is TGTGCCAGCACCCCGGACAGGGGGACTGAAGCTTTCTTT.

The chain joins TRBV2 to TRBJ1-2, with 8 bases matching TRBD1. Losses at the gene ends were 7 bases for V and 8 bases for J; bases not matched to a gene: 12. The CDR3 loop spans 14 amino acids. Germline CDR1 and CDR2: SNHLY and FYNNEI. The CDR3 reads CASTDRGGTQGYTF. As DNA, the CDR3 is TGTGCCAGCACCGACAGGGGTGGGACTCAGGGCTACACCTTC.

CDR3 residues: CASSPMGPPSQETQYF. In DNA, the CDR3 is TGTGCCAGCTCACCAATGGGACCCCCGAGCCAAGAGACCCAGTACTTC. The chain uses TRBV18 and TRBJ2-5; D tentatively fits TRBD1 or TRBD2 (5 bases each). The CDR3 has 16 amino acids. Trimming took off 2 bases at V and 1 base at J, with 14 bases between the two ends. The germline V gene encodes CDR1 KGHSH and CDR2 LQKENI. Using reference TRBV18 and TRBJ2-5 for the parts outside the CDR3, the full variable domain is NAGVMQNPRHLVRRRGQEARLRCSPMKGHSHVYWYRQLPEEGLKFMVYLQKENIIDESGMPKERFSAEFPKEGPSILRIQQVVRGDSAAYFCASSPMGPPSQETQYFGPGTRLLVL.

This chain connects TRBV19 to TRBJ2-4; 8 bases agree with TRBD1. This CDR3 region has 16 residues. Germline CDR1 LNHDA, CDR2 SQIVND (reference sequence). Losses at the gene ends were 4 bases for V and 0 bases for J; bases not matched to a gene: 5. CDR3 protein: CASSTGTGIAKNIQYF. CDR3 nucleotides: TGTGCCAGTAGTACAGGGACAGGTATAGCCAAAAACATTCAGTACTTC. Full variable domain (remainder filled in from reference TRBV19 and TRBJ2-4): DGGITQSPKYLFRKEGQNVTLSCEQNLNHDAMYWYRQDPGQGLRLIYYSQIVNDFQKGDIAEGYSVSREKKESFPLTVTSAQKNPTAFYLCASSTGTGIAKNIQYFGAGTRLSVL.

CDR3 bases: TGTGCCAGCAGTCGTGTAAGGGCAGAGGCAACTAATGAAAAACTGTTTTTT. It is translated as CASSRVRAEATNEKLFF. The J gene is TRBJ1-4, the V gene TRBV7-2, with D unclear. The CDR3 contains 17 residues. Between the trimmed V and J ends, which lost 6 bases and 0 bases, there was a span of 17 bases. Per the germline V gene, CDR1 is SGHTA and CDR2 is FQGNSA.

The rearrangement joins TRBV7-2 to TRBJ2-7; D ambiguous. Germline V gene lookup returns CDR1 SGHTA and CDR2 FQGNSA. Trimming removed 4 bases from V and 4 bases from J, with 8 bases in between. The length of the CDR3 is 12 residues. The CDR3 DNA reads TGTGCCAGCAGCTCAGGACGGTACGAGCAGTACTTC. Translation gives CASSSGRYEQYF.

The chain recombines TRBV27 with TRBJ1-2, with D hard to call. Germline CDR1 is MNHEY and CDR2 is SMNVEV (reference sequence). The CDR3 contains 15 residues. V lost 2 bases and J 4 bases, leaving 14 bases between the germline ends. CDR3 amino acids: CASSLGGFKGYGYTF. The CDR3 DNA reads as TGTGCCAGCAGTTTAGGAGGTTTTAAGGGCTATGGCTACACCTTC.

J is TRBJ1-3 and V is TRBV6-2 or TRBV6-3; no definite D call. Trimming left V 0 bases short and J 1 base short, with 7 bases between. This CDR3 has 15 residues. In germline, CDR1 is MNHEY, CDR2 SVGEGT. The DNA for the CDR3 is TGTGCCAGCAGTTACTCGTCAGGTTCTGGAAACACCATATATTTT. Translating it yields CASSYSSGSGNTIYF.

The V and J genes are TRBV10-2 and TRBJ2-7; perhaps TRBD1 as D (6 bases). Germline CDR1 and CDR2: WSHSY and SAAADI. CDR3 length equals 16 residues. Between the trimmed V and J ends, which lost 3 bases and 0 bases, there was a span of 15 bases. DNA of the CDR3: TGCGCCAGCAGTGACCACAGGGCATTCTTCTCCTACGAGCAGTACTTC. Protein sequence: CASSDHRAFFSYEQYF.

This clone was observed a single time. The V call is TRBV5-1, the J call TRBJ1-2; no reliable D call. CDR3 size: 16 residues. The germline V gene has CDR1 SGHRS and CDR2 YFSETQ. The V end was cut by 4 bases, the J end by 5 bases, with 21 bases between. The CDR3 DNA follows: TGCGCCAGCAGCCCAGGTCCCCGGGCAGGCGGTTATGGCTACACCTTC. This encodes CASSPGPRAGGYGYTF.

This chain's CDR3 is CATSAPGTDTQYF. CDR3 DNA sequence: TGTGCCACCAGTGCCCCGGGCACAGATACGCAGTATTTT. The chain recombines TRBV24-1 with TRBJ2-3; D call uncertain. The germline V gene encodes CDR1 KGHDR and CDR2 SFDVKD. The CDR3 contains 13 residues. With 5 bases removed from V and 1 base from J, the gap between germline ends came to 6 bases.

The CDR3 bases are TGTGCCAGTGTCTATTCTCGCGGGTCAAACAATGAGCAGTTCTTC. It codes for CASVYSRGSNNEQFF. This rearrangement joins TRBV19 to TRBJ2-1; perhaps TRBD2 as D (5 bases). V gave up 8 bases and J gave up 5 bases, with 19 bases separating them. From germline, CDR1 is LNHDA and CDR2 SQIVND (reference sequence). CDR3 length equals 15 residues.